A selection of T cell receptor beta chains follows, all from one sample in a study of spatial heterogeneity in lung cancer. TCRdb redid the calling of the 5' RACE reads with MiXCR, one entry per CDR3 protein. The repertoire holds 100,000 to 110,000 distinct CDR3 sequences, with 4% to 4.5% as singletons. The input for sequencing was lung tumor tissue, taken at surgery. The source is a male donor with early-stage non-small cell lung cancer. Both conserved end residues are part of each CDR3. A D gene is named only where the DNA matches it firmly. A clone size is listed for some rows: how often the clone was seen (once, few, many), or a class if it is expanded.

J	V	D	size	CDR3	DNA
TRBJ1-1	TRBV12-3/TRBV12-4	TRBD1	many	CASSRGQGRITEAFF	TGTGCCAGCAGTCGGGGACAGGGGAGGATCACTGAAGCTTTCTTT
TRBJ2-1	TRBV12-3/TRBV12-4	NA	many	CASSWGMKGDEQFF	TGTGCCAGCAGTTGGGGGATGAAGGGGGATGAGCAGTTCTTC
TRBJ1-1	TRBV7-2	NA	few	CASSGLRETNTEAFF	TGTGCCAGCAGCGGCCTGAGAGAGACTAACACTGAAGCTTTCTTT
TRBJ2-3	TRBV5-1	NA	NA	CASSWARGGKDTQYF	TGCGCCAGCAGCTGGGCGCGGGGCGGTAAGGATACGCAGTATTTT
TRBJ2-7	TRBV20-1	TRBD1	many	CSAQKIGQGVYEQYF	TGCAGTGCTCAAAAAATCGGACAGGGAGTCTACGAGCAGTACTTC
TRBJ2-7	TRBV20-1	TRBD2	many	CSARTYGGTYEQYF	TGCAGTGCAAGGACCTACGGGGGGACCTACGAGCAGTACTTC
TRBJ2-4	TRBV6-2/TRBV6-3	TRBD2	many	CASSYVRELYIQYF	TGTGCCAGCAGTTACGTGCGGGAGTTGTACATTCAGTACTTC
TRBJ2-3	TRBV28	TRBD1	many	CASKKYRDRFTDTQYF	TGTGCCAGCAAAAAATACCGGGACAGATTCACAGATACGCAGTATTTT
TRBJ2-7	TRBV27	NA	many	CASSLRVSPGYEQYF	TGTGCCAGCAGTCTGAGGGTCTCCCCCGGATACGAGCAGTACTTC
TRBJ2-1	TRBV29-1	TRBD2	many	CSVETASGRLNEQFF	TGCAGCGTTGAAACGGCTAGCGGGAGACTAAATGAGCAGTTCTTC
TRBJ2-3	TRBV20-1	TRBD2	few	CSALPAGGVDTQYF	TGCAGTGCCCTCCCCGCGGGAGGAGTAGATACGCAGTATTTT
TRBJ1-2	TRBV6-5	NA	many	CASTPAGFYGYTF	TGTGCCAGCACCCCTGCTGGGTTCTACGGCTACACCTTC
TRBJ2-1	TRBV28	NA	many	CASSFGGSRNEQFF	TGTGCCAGCAGCTTTGGGGGGAGTAGGAATGAGCAGTTCTTC
TRBJ1-3	TRBV7-2	NA	many	CASSLTQGNTIYF	TGTGCCAGCAGCTTAACTCAGGGAAACACCATATATTTT
TRBJ2-7	TRBV4-1	TRBD2	few	CASSPNLSGPGDEQYF	TGCGCCAGCAGCCCAAACCTTAGCGGGCCCGGGGACGAGCAGTACTTC
TRBJ1-4	TRBV5-1	TRBD1	NA	CASRPGGTGGEKLFF	TGCGCCAGCAGGCCCGGCGGGACAGGGGGTGAAAAACTGTTTTTT
TRBJ1-5	TRBV2	NA	few	CASSHPVLTGQPQHF	TGTGCCAGCTCCCACCCGGTCCTCACCGGACAGCCCCAGCATTTT
TRBJ2-5	TRBV7-7	NA	few	CASSLEAEETQYF	TGTGCCAGCAGCTTAGAAGCGGAAGAGACCCAGTACTTC
TRBJ1-4	TRBV20-1	NA	many	CSARAGAVRGEKLFF	TGCAGTGCTAGAGCCGGGGCCGTAAGGGGAGAAAAACTGTTTTTT
TRBJ2-1	TRBV6-6	NA	NA	CATSRDPYNEQFF	TGTGCCACAAGCCGGGACCCATACAATGAGCAGTTCTTC